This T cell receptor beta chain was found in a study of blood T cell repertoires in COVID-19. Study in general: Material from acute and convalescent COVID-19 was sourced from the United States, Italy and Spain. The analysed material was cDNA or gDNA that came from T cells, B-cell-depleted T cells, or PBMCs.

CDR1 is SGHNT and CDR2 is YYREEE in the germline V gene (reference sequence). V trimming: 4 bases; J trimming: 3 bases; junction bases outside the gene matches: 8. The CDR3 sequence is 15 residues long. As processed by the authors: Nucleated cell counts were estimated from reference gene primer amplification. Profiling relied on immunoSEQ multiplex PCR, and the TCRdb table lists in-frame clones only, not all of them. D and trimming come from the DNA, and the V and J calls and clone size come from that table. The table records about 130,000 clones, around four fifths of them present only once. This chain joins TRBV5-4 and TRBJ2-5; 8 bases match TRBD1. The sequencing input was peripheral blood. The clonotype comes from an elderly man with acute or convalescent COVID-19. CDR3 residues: CASSPRTGPEETQYF. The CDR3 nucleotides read TGTGCCAGCAGCCCACGGACAGGGCCCGAAGAGACCCAGTACTTC.